The source of this T cell receptor beta chain is a study of molecular identifiers for immune sequencing clone quantification. General study points: Clones of above 20 RNA copies carried over 99% of effector molecules; in naive cells they carried under 1%. Researchers reportedly could pick up spiked Jurkat TCR RNA from one cell mixed into roughly 1 million naive cells.

With 7 bases removed from V and 0 bases from J, the gap between germline ends came to 12 bases. The CDR3 is made up of 14 amino acids. Germline values: CDR1 MGHRA, CDR2 YSYEKL. In the sort, naive CD8 T cells were defined as CD8+CD4-CCR7+CD45RA+. This clonotype has at least ten counts. What it binds is not known. The bulk TCR libraries were made with methods described before and with listed TCR primers. TCRdb called the PCR reads again in MiXCR, with one record for every CDR3 protein. The sample carries approximately 59,000 distinct CDR3 sequences, under 20% recorded once. J is TRBJ1-1 and V is TRBV4-1; D not certain. This sequence was found in a human donor in good health. Some libraries in this study had Jurkat cell RNA spiked in. Sequenced: naive CD8+ T cells from blood, with Jurkat cell RNA spiked in. This sample's subset: FACS-sorted CD8+CD4-CCR7+CD45RA+ naive T cells. CDR3 sequence reads: CASNHPSMNTEAFF. The CDR3 DNA is TGCGCCAGCAACCACCCTAGCATGAACACTGAAGCTTTCTTT.